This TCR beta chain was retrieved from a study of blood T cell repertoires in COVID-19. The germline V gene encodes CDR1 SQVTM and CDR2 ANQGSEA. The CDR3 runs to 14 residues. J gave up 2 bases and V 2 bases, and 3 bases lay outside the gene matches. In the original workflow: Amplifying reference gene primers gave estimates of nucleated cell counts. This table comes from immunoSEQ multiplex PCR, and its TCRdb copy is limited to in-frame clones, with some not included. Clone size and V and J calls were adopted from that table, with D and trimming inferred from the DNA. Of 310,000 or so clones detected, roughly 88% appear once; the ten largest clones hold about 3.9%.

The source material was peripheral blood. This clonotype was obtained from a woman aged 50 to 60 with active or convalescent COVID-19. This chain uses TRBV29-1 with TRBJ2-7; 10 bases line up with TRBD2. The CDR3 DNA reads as TGCAGCGTTGAACTAGCGGGGGTGACCTACGAGCAGTACTTC. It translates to CSVELAGVTYEQYF.